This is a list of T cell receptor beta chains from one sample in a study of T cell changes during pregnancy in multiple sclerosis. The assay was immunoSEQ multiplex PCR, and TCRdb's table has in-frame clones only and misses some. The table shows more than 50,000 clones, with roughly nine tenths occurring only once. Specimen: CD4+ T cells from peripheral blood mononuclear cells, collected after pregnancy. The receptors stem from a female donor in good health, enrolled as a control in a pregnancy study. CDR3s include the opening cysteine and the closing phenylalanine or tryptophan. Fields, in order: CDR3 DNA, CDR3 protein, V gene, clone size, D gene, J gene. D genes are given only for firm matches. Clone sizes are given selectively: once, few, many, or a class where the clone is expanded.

TGCGCCAGCAGCTTGTCCGGGACTGAAGCTTTCTTT | CASSLSGTEAFF | TRBV5-1 | few | NA | TRBJ1-1
TGTGCCAGCAGATCCGGAGGACGGGCGGTCTCACCCCTCCACTTT | CASRSGGRAVSPLHF | TRBV28 | NA | NA | TRBJ1-6
TGTGCCAGCAGTGCGGGAGGCACAGATACGCAGTATTTT | CASSAGGTDTQYF | TRBV28 | NA | TRBD2 | TRBJ2-3
TGTGCCAGTAGTACGGACAGGGAGATCAACGAGCAGTACTTC | CASSTDREINEQYF | TRBV19 | NA | TRBD1 | TRBJ2-7
TGCAGCGTCCCCGGGACAGGGTTTCGGTACAATGAGCAGTTCTTC | CSVPGTGFRYNEQFF | TRBV29-1 | NA | TRBD1 | TRBJ2-1
TGCGCCAGCAGCGCAGGCCTTCCTCCTCCCCACGAGCAGTACTTC | CASSAGLPPPHEQYF | TRBV4-3 | NA | NA | TRBJ2-7
TGCGCCAGCAGCACAACCGGGACTGCCTATGGCTACACCTTC | CASSTTGTAYGYTF | TRBV5-1 | NA | NA | TRBJ1-2
TGTGCCAGCAGTGAAGCAGGCGGGATATTGGAAGCTTTCTTT | CASSEAGGILEAFF | TRBV2 | NA | NA | TRBJ1-1
TGTGCCAGCAGTGCGATGAGGACAGCTTACACAGATACGCAGTATTTT | CASSAMRTAYTDTQYF | TRBV6-1 | NA | NA | TRBJ2-3
TGTGCCAGCTCACCCGGGACAAGCAACAATGAGCAGTTCTTC | CASSPGTSNNEQFF | TRBV18 | NA | NA | TRBJ2-1
TGTGCCAGCAGCCCGATTGCGGACTGGGATAATGAAAAACTGTTTTTT | CASSPIADWDNEKLFF | TRBV7-2 | NA | NA | TRBJ1-4
TGTGCCAGCAGCGTAGGACAGGGGAGCTATGGCTACACCTTC | CASSVGQGSYGYTF | TRBV9 | once | TRBD1 | TRBJ1-2
TGTGCCATCAGGCCCGAGGGGGAGGGAGAGACCCAGTACTTC | CAIRPEGEGETQYF | TRBV10-3 | NA | NA | TRBJ2-5
TGTGCCTGGAGTATCGGCAGGTCTGGGGGAAACACCATATATTTT | CAWSIGRSGGNTIYF | TRBV30 | NA | NA | TRBJ1-3
TGTGCCAGCAGCAAAGGGGTGTTGGGGCAGGGGAAAAACTATGGCTACACCTTC | CASSKGVLGQGKNYGYTF | TRBV21-1 | many | NA | TRBJ1-2
TGTGCCAGCAGCCGGACCTGGGGACAGGGGGCTGGTAACTCTGGAAACACCATATATTTT | CASSRTWGQGAGNSGNTIYF | TRBV5-8 | NA | TRBD1 | TRBJ1-3
TGTGCCAGCAGTGAACAGGGGGCAAGCTACGAGCAGTACTTC | CASSEQGASYEQYF | TRBV2 | NA | TRBD1 | TRBJ2-7
TGTGCCAGCAGCGTAGTTTTCGGAGGGAACTATGGCTACACCTTC | CASSVVFGGNYGYTF | TRBV9 | NA | NA | TRBJ1-2
TGTGCCAGCAGCTTAGCTGGCATTTTCTCAGGGAACTATGGCTACACCTTC | CASSLAGIFSGNYGYTF | TRBV11-2 | NA | NA | TRBJ1-2
TGTGCCAGCAGCTTTAGGGGCAGGGACACCGGGGAGCTGTTTTTT | CASSFRGRDTGELFF | TRBV7-8 | NA | NA | TRBJ2-2
TGTGCCAGCAGTTACTCGAGGACAGGGATGGGCGGGGAGCTGTTTTTT | CASSYSRTGMGGELFF | TRBV6-6 | NA | TRBD1 | TRBJ2-2
TGCGCCAGCAGCCCTCCAGGGGCCTCTGGAAACACCATATATTTT | CASSPPGASGNTIYF | TRBV5-1 | NA | NA | TRBJ1-3
TGTGCCTGGACAACCTCGGACAGGGGTGAGACCCAGTACTTC | CAWTTSDRGETQYF | TRBV30 | NA | TRBD1 | TRBJ2-5
TGTGCCAGCAGCGTGGGGGGTCCAGCGGGACCCTACAATGAGCAGTTCTTC | CASSVGGPAGPYNEQFF | TRBV5-4 | NA | TRBD2 | TRBJ2-1
TGTGCCAGTAGTGCCCGACAGGGAGCCACTGAAGCTTTCTTT | CASSARQGATEAFF | TRBV19 | NA | TRBD1 | TRBJ1-1
TGTGCCACAGCAGGGGGGTACACTGAAGCTTTCTTT | CATAGGYTEAFF | TRBV19 | few | TRBD1 | TRBJ1-1
TGCGCCAGCAGTCAACCTCGACAGGCCCATAATTCACCCCTCCACTTT | CASSQPRQAHNSPLHF | TRBV23-1 | NA | NA | TRBJ1-6
TGTGCCAGCAGCTTAATCCCCACAAACTCCTACGAGCAGTACTTC | CASSLIPTNSYEQYF | TRBV13 | NA | NA | TRBJ2-7
TGTGCCAGCAGGAGCCTTCGGACAGGCGCAACCTACGAGCAGTACTTC | CASRSLRTGATYEQYF | TRBV27 | NA | TRBD1 | TRBJ2-7
TGTGCCAGCAGCTTAGCGGGACAGGGGGCCTATCAGCCCCAGCATTTT | CASSLAGQGAYQPQHF | TRBV7-2 | NA | TRBD1 | TRBJ1-5
TGTGCCAGCAGTTTTGACAGGGGAGGCACCGGGGAGCTGTTTTTT | CASSFDRGGTGELFF | TRBV2 | NA | TRBD1 | TRBJ2-2
TGTGCCAGCAGCACGACCGGGACTAGTACAGATACGCAGTATTTT | CASSTTGTSTDTQYF | TRBV7-2 | once | TRBD2 | TRBJ2-3
TGTGCCAGCAGTTTACGGACGGTTGGAGCGGGGGCCGATACGCAGTATTTT | CASSLRTVGAGADTQYF | TRBV27 | NA | TRBD2 | TRBJ2-3
TGTGCCCACACGACAGGCGCGAACACCGGGGAGCTGTTTTTT | CAHTTGANTGELFF | TRBV7-9 | few | NA | TRBJ2-2
TGTGCCTGGAGTCCGAATACGGGTCATGGCTACACCTTC | CAWSPNTGHGYTF | TRBV30 | once | NA | TRBJ1-2
TGTGCCAGCAGCGGGCCGGGACTAGCGGAGAGATACAATGAGCAGTTCTTC | CASSGPGLAERYNEQFF | TRBV11-3 | NA | TRBD2 | TRBJ2-1
TGTGCCAGCAGCCCCTTACAGGGTCCTAATGAAAAACTGTTTTTT | CASSPLQGPNEKLFF | TRBV9 | NA | NA | TRBJ1-4
TGTGCCAGCAGTTTGGGTCCGCCACAGGGGGCAGGCTACGAGCAGTACTTC | CASSLGPPQGAGYEQYF | TRBV27 | NA | TRBD1 | TRBJ2-7
TGTGCCAGCTCACCCCAACCGACAGGGCGTAATGAAAAACTGTTTTTT | CASSPQPTGRNEKLFF | TRBV18 | NA | TRBD1 | TRBJ1-4
TGTGCCAGCAGACTCGACAGGGGAACTGAAGCTTTCTTT | CASRLDRGTEAFF | TRBV7-2 | NA | TRBD1 | TRBJ1-1
TGTGCCAGCAGTGGGGACAGGGCTGATGAAAAACTGTTTTTT | CASSGDRADEKLFF | TRBV2 | NA | TRBD1 | TRBJ1-4
TGTGCCAGCAGGGGATGGGGGCAATACAATGAGCAGTTCTTC | CASRGWGQYNEQFF | TRBV27 | once | NA | TRBJ2-1
TGTGCCTGGAAAAGGCTAGCGGGGGGGACAGATACGCAGTATTTT | CAWKRLAGGTDTQYF | TRBV30 | NA | TRBD2 | TRBJ2-3
TGTGCCAGCAGCTTACGGACAGGGGTCTATGGCTACACCTTC | CASSLRTGVYGYTF | TRBV11-2 | NA | TRBD1 | TRBJ1-2
TGCGCCAGCAGCGCCCGACAGGGGAAGGGGGAGACCCAGTACTTC | CASSARQGKGETQYF | TRBV5-1 | NA | TRBD1 | TRBJ2-5
TGTGCCAGCAGCCCACGAACAGGGGGGAATGAAAAACTGTTTTTT | CASSPRTGGNEKLFF | TRBV5-4 | NA | TRBD1 | TRBJ1-4
TGTGCCAGCAGCTTGGTACAGGGCTACGAGCAGTACTTC | CASSLVQGYEQYF | TRBV5-4 | NA | NA | TRBJ2-7
TGCGCCAGCAGCTTGGACCCGCCTACAGGACCCAATGAGCAGTTCTTC | CASSLDPPTGPNEQFF | TRBV5-1 | NA | NA | TRBJ2-1
TGCGCCAGCAGCTTGGGTCAGGGGAGGAACACTGAAGCTTTCTTT | CASSLGQGRNTEAFF | TRBV5-1 | NA | NA | TRBJ1-1
TGTGCCAGTAGTCTTAGACAGGGGCTCAACACTGAAGCTTTCTTT | CASSLRQGLNTEAFF | TRBV19 | NA | TRBD1 | TRBJ1-1
TGTGCCAGCAGCGGGGCACAAAACACTGAAGCTTTCTTT | CASSGAQNTEAFF | TRBV9 | NA | NA | TRBJ1-1
TGTGCCAGCAGAGTGGACAGGGGGGATCAGCCCCAGCATTTT | CASRVDRGDQPQHF | TRBV2 | once | TRBD1 | TRBJ1-5
TGTGCCAGCAGTTTAGCAGGGGTGAGCAATCAGCCCCAGCATTTT | CASSLAGVSNQPQHF | TRBV27 | NA | NA | TRBJ1-5
TGTGCCAGCTCACCTGGGAGGTCTGGAAACACCATATATTTT | CASSPGRSGNTIYF | TRBV18 | NA | NA | TRBJ1-3